The sample holds a few counts of the clone carrying this TCR beta chain. Its antigen is undetermined. This sample was taken from a study of regulatory T cells in long-lasting Graves disease. General study findings and limits: Persistent disease exhibited a predilection for TRBV28, TRBJ1-2 and TRBJ2-5.

With V trimmed by 6 bases and J by 2 bases, 19 bases remained unmatched. This CDR3 contains 20 residues. Germline lookup yields CDR1 MNHEY and CDR2 SVGEGT. Through Arm-PCR of CDR3 regions and iRepertoire HTBI primers, TCR beta libraries were built. Using its own MiXCR run on the multiplex PCR reads, TCRdb lists one record per CDR3 protein. Here the sample spans approximately 300,000 distinct CDR3 sequences, more than 15% being singletons. Time point: newly diagnosed GD, antithyroid drugs for less than 3 months. Scientists built the TCR library using RNA that was extracted from PBMCs. Criteria from the American Thyroid Association guidelines were applied to diagnose Graves' disease.

The sequence came from a female donor with Graves disease. Sequences were derived from peripheral blood mononuclear cells (PBMCs), sampled at new diagnosis, from a patient treated with antithyroid drugs. This chain links TRBV6-2 or TRBV6-3 with TRBJ2-4, with 10 positions matching TRBD1. The CDR3 DNA reads TGTGCCAGCAGCGTCCGGCGGACAGGGGGGGACCATGGGACCAAAAACATTCAGTACTTC. Translated, it gives CASSVRRTGGDHGTKNIQYF.